This T cell receptor beta chain was sequenced in a study of blood T cell repertoires in COVID-19. The wider study: The analysed material was cDNA or gDNA that came from T cells, B-cell-depleted T cells, or PBMCs.

V was pared by 4 bases and J by 4 bases, with 18 bases between. Germline CDR1 reads SGHDT; CDR2 reads YYEEEE. The length of the CDR3 is 15 residues. All enrollees were roughly 18 to 100 years old and from fewer than 25 US areas. The study assigned cohorts using participant-reported clinical history. TCRdb keeps only in-frame clones here, not all; method: immunoSEQ multiplex PCR. The sample includes some 290,000 clones, roughly nine tenths seen only once; the top ten take about 4%. Sequencing was done on a sample of PBMCs or T cells enriched from blood (not recorded which). This chain joins TRBV5-6 and TRBJ2-7, with D possibly matching TRBD1 (5 bases). The receptor's source is a woman in her 30s who had been exposed to COVID-19. The CDR3 DNA sequence: TGTGCCAGCAGCCTGGGTTGGGGCGCCTCTTACGAGCAGTACTTC. The encoded protein is CASSLGWGASYEQYF.